This T cell receptor beta chain appears in the sequencing data of a study of radiotherapy plus CTLA-4 blockade in lung cancer. Findings and caveats of the study: An expansion of tumor-derived TCR clones occurred in blood after radiotherapy plus ipilimumab. Interferon-beta and early blood T cell clone dynamics reportedly predicted response best.

Worth noting for this clone: Its cognate antigen is unknown.

CDR3 length: 15 amino acids. CDR1 is MNHEY and CDR2 is SMNVEV in the germline V gene (reference sequence). V lost 4 bases and J 0 bases, leaving 10 bases between the germline ends. The protocol was immunoSEQ multiplex PCR, while the TCRdb copy is restricted to in-frame clones and leaves out a portion. The table has tens of thousands of clones, more than 85% seen once; the top ten hold 16%. The starting material was peripheral blood, obtained from a patient treated with radiotherapy plus ipilimumab. The TCR originated in a human donor with non-small cell lung cancer that progressed on radiotherapy plus ipilimumab. This chain joins TRBV27 and TRBJ2-1, with D tentatively TRBD2 (5 bases). CDR3 coding DNA: TGTGCCAGCAGTTCTGAGGGCAGCTCCTACAATGAGCAGTTCTTC. This translates into CASSSEGSSYNEQFF.